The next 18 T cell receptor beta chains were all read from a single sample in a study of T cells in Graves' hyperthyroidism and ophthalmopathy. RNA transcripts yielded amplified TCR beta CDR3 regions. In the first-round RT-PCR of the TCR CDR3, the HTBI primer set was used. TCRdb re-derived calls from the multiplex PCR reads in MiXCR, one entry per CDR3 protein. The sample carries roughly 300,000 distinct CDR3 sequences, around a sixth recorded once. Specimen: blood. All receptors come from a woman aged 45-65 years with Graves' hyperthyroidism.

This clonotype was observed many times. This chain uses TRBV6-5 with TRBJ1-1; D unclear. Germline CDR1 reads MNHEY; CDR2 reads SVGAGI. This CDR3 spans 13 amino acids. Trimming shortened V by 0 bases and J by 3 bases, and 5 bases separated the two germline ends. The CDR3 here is CASSYSQDTEAFF. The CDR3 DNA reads TGTGCCAGCAGTTACTCGCAGGACACTGAAGCTTTCTTT.

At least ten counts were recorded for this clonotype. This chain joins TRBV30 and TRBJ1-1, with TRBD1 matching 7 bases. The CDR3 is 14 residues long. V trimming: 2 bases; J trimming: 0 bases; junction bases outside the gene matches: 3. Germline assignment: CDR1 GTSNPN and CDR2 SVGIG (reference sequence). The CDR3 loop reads CAWSKTGLNTEAFF. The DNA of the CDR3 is TGTGCCTGGAGTAAGACAGGGTTGAACACTGAAGCTTTCTTT.

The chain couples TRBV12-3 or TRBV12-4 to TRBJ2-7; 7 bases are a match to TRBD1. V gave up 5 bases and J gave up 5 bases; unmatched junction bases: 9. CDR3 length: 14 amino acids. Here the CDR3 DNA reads TGTGCCAGCAGTCTATGGCAGGGGACAGACGAGCAGTACTTC. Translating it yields CASSLWQGTDEQYF.

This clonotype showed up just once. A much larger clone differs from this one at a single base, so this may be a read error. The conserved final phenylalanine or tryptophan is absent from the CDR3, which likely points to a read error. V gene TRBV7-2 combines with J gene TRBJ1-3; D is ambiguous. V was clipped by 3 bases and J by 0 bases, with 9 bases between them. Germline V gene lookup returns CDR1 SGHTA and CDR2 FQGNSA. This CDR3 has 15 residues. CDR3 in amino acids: CASSFEGSSGNTIYS. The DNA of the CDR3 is TGTGCCAGCAGCTTCGAAGGAAGCTCTGGAAACACCATATATTCT.

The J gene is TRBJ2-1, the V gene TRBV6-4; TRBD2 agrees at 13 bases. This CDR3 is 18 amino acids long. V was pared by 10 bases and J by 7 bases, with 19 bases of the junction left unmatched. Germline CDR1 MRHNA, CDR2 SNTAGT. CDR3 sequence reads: CATSKGPLAGGPWNEQFF. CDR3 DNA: TGTGCCACCTCTAAAGGACCACTAGCGGGGGGGCCATGGAATGAGCAGTTCTTC.

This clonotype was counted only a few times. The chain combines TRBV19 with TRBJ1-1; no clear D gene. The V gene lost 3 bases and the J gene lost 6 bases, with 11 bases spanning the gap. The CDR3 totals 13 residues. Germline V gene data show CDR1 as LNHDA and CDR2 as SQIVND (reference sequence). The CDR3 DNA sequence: TGTGCCAGTAGTATGAGAATCGGCGCTGAAGCTTTCTTT. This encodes CASSMRIGAEAFF.

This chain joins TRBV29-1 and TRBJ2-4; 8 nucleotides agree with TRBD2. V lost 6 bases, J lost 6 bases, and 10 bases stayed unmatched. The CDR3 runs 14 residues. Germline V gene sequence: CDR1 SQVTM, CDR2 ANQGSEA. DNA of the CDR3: TGCAGCGTGACGGGACTAGTTGGGGCAAACATTCAGTACTTC. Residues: CSVTGLVGANIQYF. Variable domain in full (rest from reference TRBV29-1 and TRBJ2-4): SAVISQKPSRDICQRGTSLTIQCQVDSQVTMMFWYRQQPGQSLTLIATANQGSEATYESGFVIDKFPISRPNLTFSTLTVSNMSPEDSSIYLCSVTGLVGANIQYFGAGTRLSVL.

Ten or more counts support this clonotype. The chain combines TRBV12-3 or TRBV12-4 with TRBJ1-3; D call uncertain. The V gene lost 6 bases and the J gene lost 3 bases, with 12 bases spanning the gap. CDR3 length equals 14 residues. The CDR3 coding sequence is TGTGCCAGCAGCCTTGGACTGCTTGGAAACACCATATATTTT. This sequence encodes CASSLGLLGNTIYF.

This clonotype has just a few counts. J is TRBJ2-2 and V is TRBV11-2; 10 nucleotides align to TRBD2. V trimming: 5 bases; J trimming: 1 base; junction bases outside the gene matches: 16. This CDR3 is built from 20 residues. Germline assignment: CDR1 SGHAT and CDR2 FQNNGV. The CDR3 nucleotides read TGTGCCAGCAGCCCCTACCCCGGGGTAGCGGGGGGCGGGAACACCGGGGAGCTGTTTTTT. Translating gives CASSPYPGVAGGGNTGELFF.

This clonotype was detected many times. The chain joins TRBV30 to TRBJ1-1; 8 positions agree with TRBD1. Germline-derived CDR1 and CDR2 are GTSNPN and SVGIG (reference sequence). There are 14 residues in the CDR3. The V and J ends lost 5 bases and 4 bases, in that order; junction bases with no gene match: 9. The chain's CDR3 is CAWSPDQGATEAFF. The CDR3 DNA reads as TGTGCCTGGTCCCCGGATCAGGGGGCCACTGAAGCTTTCTTT.

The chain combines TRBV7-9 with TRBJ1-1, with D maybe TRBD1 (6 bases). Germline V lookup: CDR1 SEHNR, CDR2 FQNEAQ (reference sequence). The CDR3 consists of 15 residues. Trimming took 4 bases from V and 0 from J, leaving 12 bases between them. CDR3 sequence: CASSSSDRMNTEAFF. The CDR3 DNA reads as TGTGCCAGCAGCTCTAGCGACAGGATGAACACTGAAGCTTTCTTT.

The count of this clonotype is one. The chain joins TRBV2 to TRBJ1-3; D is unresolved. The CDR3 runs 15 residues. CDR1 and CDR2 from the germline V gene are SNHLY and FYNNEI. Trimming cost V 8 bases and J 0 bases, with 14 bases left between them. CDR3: CASGVNLFSGNTIYF. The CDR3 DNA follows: TGTGCCAGCGGGGTTAACCTCTTCTCTGGAAACACCATATATTTT. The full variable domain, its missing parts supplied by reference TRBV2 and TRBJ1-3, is EPEVTQTPSHQVTQMGQEVILRCVPISNHLYFYWYRQILGQKVEFLVSFYNNEISEKSEIFDDQFSVERPDGSNFTLKIRSTKLEDSAMYFCASGVNLFSGNTIYFGEGSWLTVV.

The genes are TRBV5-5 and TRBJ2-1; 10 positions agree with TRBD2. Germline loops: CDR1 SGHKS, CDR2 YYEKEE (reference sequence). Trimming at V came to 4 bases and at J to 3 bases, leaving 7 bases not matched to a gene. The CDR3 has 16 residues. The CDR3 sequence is CASSVLAGVFYNEQFF. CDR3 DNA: TGTGCCAGCAGCGTGCTAGCGGGAGTTTTCTACAATGAGCAGTTCTTC.

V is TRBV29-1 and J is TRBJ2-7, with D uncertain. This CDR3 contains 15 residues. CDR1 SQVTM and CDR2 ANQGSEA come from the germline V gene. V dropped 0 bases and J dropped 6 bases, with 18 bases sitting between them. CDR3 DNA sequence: TGCAGCGTTGAAGATCTGGGGTCGGTTTATCGCGAGCAGTACTTC. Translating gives CSVEDLGSVYREQYF.

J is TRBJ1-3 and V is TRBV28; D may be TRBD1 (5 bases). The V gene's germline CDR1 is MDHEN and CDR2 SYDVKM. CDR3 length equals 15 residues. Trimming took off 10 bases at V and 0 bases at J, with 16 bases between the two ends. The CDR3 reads CATRRDLSSGNTIYF. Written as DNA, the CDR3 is TGTGCCACAAGACGGGACCTGAGCTCTGGAAACACCATATATTTT.

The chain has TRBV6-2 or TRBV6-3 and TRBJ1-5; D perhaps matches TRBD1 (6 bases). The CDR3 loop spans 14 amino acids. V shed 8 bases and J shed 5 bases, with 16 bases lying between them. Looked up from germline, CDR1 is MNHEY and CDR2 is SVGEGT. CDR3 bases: TGTGCCAGCTCGAACAGGGAATGGGATCAGCCCCAGCATTTT. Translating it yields CASSNREWDQPQHF.

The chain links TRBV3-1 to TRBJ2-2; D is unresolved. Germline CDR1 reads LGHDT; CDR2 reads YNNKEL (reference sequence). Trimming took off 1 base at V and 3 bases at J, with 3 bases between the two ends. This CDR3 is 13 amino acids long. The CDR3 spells CASSQGYTGELFF. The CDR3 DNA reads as TGTGCCAGCAGCCAAGGGTACACCGGGGAGCTGTTTTTT.

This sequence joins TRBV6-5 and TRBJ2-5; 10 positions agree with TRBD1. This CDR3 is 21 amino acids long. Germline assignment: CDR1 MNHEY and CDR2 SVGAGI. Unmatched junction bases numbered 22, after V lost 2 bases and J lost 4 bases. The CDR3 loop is CASSYPTMGQGRVGAGETQYF. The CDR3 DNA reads TGTGCCAGCAGTTACCCGACCATGGGACAGGGGAGGGTCGGGGCAGGAGAGACCCAGTACTTC.